Shown below are 20 T cell receptor beta chains from a single sample sequenced in a study of control samples from healthy donors and cancer patients. The protocol was immunoSEQ multiplex PCR, while the TCRdb copy is restricted to in-frame clones and leaves out a portion. The data contain 230,000 or so clones, roughly 94% of them seen just once; the ten biggest clones take up less than 1.6%. Sequenced sample: blood. The receptors derive from a man in his forties or fifties in good health.

The chain recombines TRBV11-2 with TRBJ2-6; the D gene could be TRBD1 or TRBD2 (5 bases each). The CDR3 has 15 residues. Trimming cost V 6 bases and J 0 bases, with 9 bases left between them. The V gene's germline CDR1 is SGHAT and CDR2 FQNNGV. The CDR3 loop reads CASSHGTSGANVLTF. The CDR3 DNA follows: TGTGCCAGCAGTCACGGGACCTCTGGGGCCAACGTCCTGACTTTC.

The chain combines TRBV5-1 with TRBJ2-2; 9 nucleotides agree with TRBD2. Trimming removed 2 bases from V and 2 bases from J; junction bases left unmatched: 4. Germline V gives CDR1 SGHRS, CDR2 YFSETQ. The CDR3 is made up of 16 amino acids. Written as DNA, the CDR3 is TGCGCCAGCAGCTTTGAGCGGGGGGTAAACACCGGGGAGCTGTTTTTT. Translation gives CASSFERGVNTGELFF. The full variable domain, completed using reference TRBV5-1 and TRBJ2-2, is KAGVTQTPRYLIKTRGQQVTLSCSPISGHRSVSWYQQTPGQGLQFLFEYFSETQRNKGNFPGRFSGRQFSNSRSEMNVSTLELGDSALYLCASSFERGVNTGELFFGEGSRLTVL.

CDR3 sequence: CASSQYSGVTSPLHF. The CDR3 bases are TGTGCCAGCAGCCAATACTCTGGGGTTACTTCACCCCTCCACTTT. This sequence joins TRBV14 and TRBJ1-6, with D unclear. Germline V CDR1 and CDR2: SGHDN, FVKESK. Between the trimmed V and J ends, which lost 2 bases and 9 bases, there was a span of 14 bases. This CDR3 has 15 residues.

The CDR3 DNA reads TGTGCCACCAGGGACAGCCAGTATGGCTACACCTTC. The encoded protein is CATRDSQYGYTF. The chain joins TRBV24-1 to TRBJ1-2, with D possibly TRBD1 on 6 matching bases. This CDR3 comprises 12 residues. V was pared by 7 bases and J by 5 bases, with 10 bases between. The V gene's germline CDR1 is KGHDR and CDR2 SFDVKD.

The genes are TRBV7-9 and TRBJ2-7; 10 bases line up with TRBD1. Germline CDR1 reads SEHNR; CDR2 reads FQNEAQ (reference sequence). Trimming at V came to 5 bases and at J to 5 bases, leaving 6 bases not matched to a gene. The CDR3 has 14 residues. The CDR3 DNA is TGTGCCAGCAGCACGGGACAGGGGCCCCACGAGCAGTACTTC. It is translated as CASSTGQGPHEQYF.

This chain connects TRBV6-2 or TRBV6-3 to TRBJ1-4; no firm D call. V gave up 6 bases and J gave up 6 bases, with 20 bases separating them. The CDR3 is 16 amino acids. CDR1 is MNHEY, CDR2 SVGEGT, per germline. The CDR3 DNA reads TGTGCCAGCAGCCCTTGGGGTGGCAGAGATTATGAAAAACTGTTTTTT. This translates into CASSPWGGRDYEKLFF.

J is TRBJ1-4 and V is TRBV6-2 or TRBV6-3; 9 bases line up with TRBD1. The junction had 3 bases not matched to a gene; V was cut back by 4 bases and J by 6 bases. Germline V gives CDR1 MNHEY, CDR2 SVGEGT. The CDR3 covers 14 residues. CDR3 sequence: CASSSQGAYEKLFF. The CDR3, as DNA: TGTGCCAGCAGTTCACAGGGGGCGTATGAAAAACTGTTTTTT.

The chain joins TRBV30 to TRBJ2-1; D remains unclear. The length of the CDR3 is 11 residues. Looked up from germline, CDR1 is GTSNPN and CDR2 is SVGIG (reference sequence). V was trimmed by 1 base and J by 8 bases, leaving 6 bases between them. CDR3 amino acids: CAWSARYEQFF. Here the CDR3 DNA reads TGTGCCTGGAGTGCCCGCTATGAGCAGTTCTTC.

Comment on this clone: One end of the junction does not line up with germline, which may come from a read error. The CDR3 loop reads CASSPYGTSIANTQYF. The CDR3 nucleotides read TGTGCTAGCAGCCCTTACGGGACTAGCATCGCGAATACGCAGTATTTT. The V call is TRBV7-7, the J call TRBJ2-3; 9 bases are a match to TRBD2. The length of the CDR3 is 16 residues. Germline V gene data show CDR1 as SSHAT and CDR2 as FNYEAQ (reference sequence). The full variable domain, its missing parts supplied by reference TRBV7-7 and TRBJ2-3, is GAGVSQSPRYKVTKRGQDVTLRCDPISSHATLYWYQQALGQGPEFLTYFNYEAQPDKSGLPSDRFSAERPEGSISTLTIQRTEQRDSAMYRCASSPYGTSIANTQYFGPGTRLTVL.

This clone was seen a few times. This chain links TRBV2 with TRBJ2-2; 8 positions match TRBD2. Trimming at V came to 7 bases and at J to 6 bases, leaving 7 bases not matched to a gene. Germline CDR1 reads SNHLY; CDR2 reads FYNNEI. This CDR3 has 14 residues. The CDR3 loop is CASTQTSAAGELFF. In nucleotides, the CDR3 is TGTGCCAGCACCCAGACTAGCGCGGCCGGGGAGCTGTTTTTT.

V usage is TRBV5-1 and J usage is TRBJ2-5; D is possibly TRBD2 (8 bases). Germline values: CDR1 SGHRS, CDR2 YFSETQ. This CDR3 contains 16 residues. V lost 4 bases and J 5 bases, leaving 21 bases between the germline ends. In DNA, the CDR3 is TGCGCCAGCAGCCCCGACGCCGGGAGGGGGCTGGAGACCCAGTACTTC. As protein: CASSPDAGRGLETQYF.

Here the CDR3 reads CASSLAGQYNEQFF. CDR3 nucleotide sequence: TGTGCCAGCAGCTTAGCGGGACAGTACAATGAGCAGTTCTTC. The chain employs TRBV7-3 and TRBJ2-1, with D possibly matching TRBD1 (7 bases). CDR1 is SGHTA, CDR2 FQGTGA, per germline. The CDR3 runs 14 residues. Trimming took 2 bases from V and 4 from J, leaving 9 bases between them.

The V call is TRBV5-4, the J call TRBJ1-6; D is uncertain. Germline loops: CDR1 SGHNT, CDR2 YYREEE (reference sequence). V was clipped by 0 bases and J by 8 bases, with 9 bases between them. This CDR3 has 14 residues. The CDR3 DNA reads TGTGCCAGCAGCTTGGGGGCCTCCGATTCACCCCTCCACTTT. This translates into CASSLGASDSPLHF.

The chain is built from TRBV6-5 and TRBJ1-1, with D possibly matching TRBD1 (5 bases). The ends were cut back, 6 bases at V and 7 bases at J, with 12 bases in the middle. CDR1 and CDR2 from the germline V gene are MNHEY and SVGAGI. The CDR3 length is 12 residues. The CDR3 here is CASRLGAVEAFF. Written as DNA, the CDR3 is TGTGCCAGCAGGTTAGGGGCGGTTGAAGCTTTCTTT.

The rearrangement links TRBV7-2 to TRBJ2-5, with TRBD2 matching 8 bases. V shed 3 bases and J 4 bases; nucleotides not matched to a gene: 7. The CDR3 has 15 amino acids. Per the germline V gene, CDR1 is SGHTA and CDR2 is FQGNSA. In DNA, the CDR3 is TGTGCCAGCAGCTTTCAAGCGGGGGTGGGAGAGACCCAGTACTTC. Its protein is CASSFQAGVGETQYF. The full variable domain, rest sourced from reference TRBV7-2 and TRBJ2-5, is GAGVSQSPSNKVTEKGKDVELRCDPISGHTALYWYRQSLGQGLEFLIYFQGNSAPDKSGLPSDRFSAERTGGSVSTLTIQRTQQEDSAVYLCASSFQAGVGETQYFGPGTRLLVL.

The chain joins TRBV9 to TRBJ2-7, with D possibly being TRBD1 or TRBD2 (6 bases each). Germline assignment: CDR1 SGDLS and CDR2 YYNGEE. V lost 4 bases and J lost 0, with 11 bases in between. The CDR3 is made up of 14 amino acids. The CDR3 protein is CASSFGGLSYEQYF. CDR3 coding DNA: TGTGCCAGCAGCTTCGGGGGCCTCTCCTACGAGCAGTACTTC.

The count of this clone is one. The CDR3 nucleotides read TGCAGCGTTGAAGCCCGCAGGGAAGGAGCTGAAAAACTGTTTTTT. It is translated as CSVEARREGAEKLFF. This chain connects TRBV29-1 to TRBJ1-4; possibly TRBD1 for D (5 bases). Trimming stripped 1 base from V and 7 bases from J, with 16 bases between. Per germline, CDR1 SQVTM and CDR2 ANQGSEA. This CDR3 contains 15 residues.

The chain employs TRBV7-2 and TRBJ2-6; TRBD1 matches at 10 bases. This CDR3 has 16 amino acids. The V gene end was trimmed by 4 bases and the J gene end by 4 bases; junction bases not matched to a gene: 4. CDR1 and CDR2 from the germline V gene are SGHTA and FQGNSA. Here the CDR3 DNA reads TGTGCCAGCAGCTACGACAGGGGGCCCGGGGCCAACGTCCTGACTTTC. Its protein is CASSYDRGPGANVLTF.

There are a few counts of this clone. The genes are TRBV21-1 and TRBJ1-1. TRBV21-1 is described as a pseudogene. The CDR3 is made up of 13 amino acids. The CDR3 sequence: CASSKVLVTEAFF. The CDR3 coding sequence is TGTGCCAGCAGCAAAGTTCTGGTCACTGAAGCTTTCTTT.

This CDR3 reads CSASRGPSTDTQYF. The CDR3 DNA reads as TGCAGTGCTAGTAGGGGGCCTAGCACAGATACGCAGTATTTT. V is TRBV20-1 and J is TRBJ2-3; 7 bases agree with TRBD1. The CDR3 contains 14 residues. The junction had 3 bases not matched to a gene; V was cut back by 3 bases and J by 0 bases. Germline V lookup: CDR1 DFQATT, CDR2 SNEGSKA (reference sequence).